This T cell receptor (beta chain) was found in a study of T cell responses to AZD1222 COVID-19 vaccine. Study details: Pooled together were second doses at about 4 or about 12 weeks. Study findings and constraints: The CD4 TCRs associated with vaccination extended across spike and predominated at 160-218 and 743-854. The repertoires were collected only after the peak T cell response. Possibly, clonal diversity was underestimated; donors were largely white British and included more females.

Germline assignment: CDR1 SGHVS and CDR2 FQNEAQ. The CDR3 length is 14 residues. The V end was cut by 1 base, the J end by 10 bases, with 11 bases between. On this clone itself: Antigen specificity is unknown.

Method: immunoSEQ multiplex PCR; TCRdb's copy keeps in-frame clones and lacks some. The sample comprises tens of thousands of clones, approximately 83% of which are singletons, and around an eighth rests with the top ten. The J gene is TRBJ1-6, the V gene TRBV7-8; D might be TRBD1 (6 bases). The sequence came from an adult in good health. The specimen comprised peripheral blood, sampled on day 0 of AZD1222 vaccination. CDR3 nucleotide sequence: TGTGCCAGCAGCTTAGGTCAGGGGACCTCACCCCTCCACTTT. Encoded protein: CASSLGQGTSPLHF.